This TCR beta chain comes out of a study of cytomegalovirus exposure and HLA in healthy donors. Study findings and constraints: Cytomegalovirus-associated TCR beta chains were listed, numbering 150 to 200.

13 Jbeta primers and 60 Vbeta primers were used for the PCR. Using immunoSEQ multiplex PCR, the repertoire was profiled, and TCRdb retains in-frame clones only, with some absent. The table includes some 150,000 clones, roughly three quarters detected once. This CDR3 has 11 residues. The V gene's germline CDR1 is DFQATT and CDR2 SNEGSKA (reference sequence). Trimming took 2 bases from V and 1 from J, leaving 3 bases between them. To note about this clone: Its antigen is not known.

The sample taken for sequencing was PBMCs. The V and J genes are TRBV20-1 and TRBJ2-7, with D unclear. This receptor was taken from a woman aged 40 to 50 in good health and CMV-seronegative. In DNA form, the CDR3 reads TGCAGTGCTAGATCTTCCTACGAGCAGTACTTC. It translates to CSARSSYEQYF.